This TCR beta chain comes out of a study of blood T cell repertoires in COVID-19. As for the study in general: Samples taken during acute and convalescent COVID-19 were collected in the United States, Italy and Spain. The cDNA or gDNA used as material had been derived from T cells, B-cell-depleted T cells, or PBMCs.

The germline gives CDR1 SNHLY, CDR2 FYNNEI. Deletions cut 6 bases from V and 10 bases from J, with 16 bases between. There are 14 residues in the CDR3. In the original workflow: Reference gene primer amplification gave nucleated cell count estimates. Method: immunoSEQ multiplex PCR; TCRdb's copy keeps in-frame clones and lacks some. V, J and clone size reflect that table, while D and trimming were determined from the DNA. The data show some 80,000 clones, 85% to 90% seen once. The chain recombines TRBV2 with TRBJ1-6; D unclear. This receptor was taken from a human donor in a cohort sampled during active COVID-19. Sample: peripheral blood. CDR3 bases: TGTGCCAGCAGCCTCGACGGAGGCGAGTCACCCCTCCACTTT. Its translation is CASSLDGGESPLHF.